The 8 T cell receptor beta chains given below trace back to one sample, sequenced in a study of Tregs in tolerant kidney transplant recipients. Using immunoSEQ multiplex PCR, the repertoire was profiled, and TCRdb retains in-frame clones only, with some absent. This sample has nearly 15,000 clones; around 80% occur once, and the top ten carry approximately 1.7%. The sequencing used Tregs from blood, collected before the transplant. All receptors derive from a human donor who received a combined kidney and bone marrow transplant.

J is TRBJ1-5 and V is TRBV18; 11 bases are shared with TRBD1. Germline V gene data show CDR1 as KGHSH and CDR2 as LQKENI. Losses at the gene ends were 3 bases for V and 7 bases for J; bases not matched to a gene: 14. This CDR3 spans 18 amino acids. In nucleotides, the CDR3 is TGTGCCAGCTCACCCACCCGCTATGGACAGGGGGCTGAACAGCCCCAGCATTTT. Translation: CASSPTRYGQGAEQPQHF.

This rearrangement joins TRBV7-9 to TRBJ2-1; maybe TRBD2 (5 bases). CDR1 and CDR2 from the germline V gene are SEHNR and FQNEAQ (reference sequence). CDR3 length equals 15 residues. The V and J ends lost 5 bases and 5 bases respectively, with 16 bases between them. The CDR3 here is CASSARGAEHNEQFF. Written as DNA, the CDR3 is TGTGCCAGCAGCGCCCGGGGAGCGGAGCACAATGAGCAGTTCTTC.

The rearrangement uses TRBV7-2 and TRBJ2-7; tentatively, D is TRBD1 (6 bases). Germline V gene lookup returns CDR1 SGHTA and CDR2 FQGNSA. V lost 5 bases to trimming and J lost 3 bases, with 14 bases between them. The CDR3 is made up of 14 amino acids. The CDR3 is CASSAQTGNYEQYF. In DNA form, the CDR3 reads TGTGCCAGCAGCGCCCAAACAGGGAACTACGAGCAGTACTTC.

The chain recombines TRBV7-2 with TRBJ2-1, with 9 bases that match TRBD1. Germline V gives CDR1 SGHTA, CDR2 FQGNSA. The CDR3 consists of 15 residues. Trimming took 6 bases from V and 3 from J; bases not matched to a gene: 6. CDR3 in amino acids: CASRQGQGIYNEQFF. For the CDR3, the DNA is TGTGCCAGCAGACAAGGACAGGGGATCTACAATGAGCAGTTCTTC.

The chain couples TRBV11-3 to TRBJ2-2, with 9 bases aligning to TRBD2. Trimming at V came to 0 bases and at J to 4 bases, leaving 6 bases not matched to a gene. This CDR3 is built from 17 residues. Germline V gene sequence: CDR1 SGHNT, CDR2 YENEEA. The DNA for the CDR3 is TGTGCCAGCAGCTTAGAGGTCGCGGGAGGGTTCACCGGGGAGCTGTTTTTT. Protein: CASSLEVAGGFTGELFF. Together with reference TRBV11-3 and TRBJ2-2, the CDR3 gives the full variable domain: EAGVVQSPRYKIIEKKQPVAFWCNPISGHNTLYWYLQNLGQGPELLIRYENEEAVDDSQLPKDRFSAERLKGVDSTLKIQPAELGDSAVYLCASSLEVAGGFTGELFFGEGSRLTVL.

The chain has TRBV19 and TRBJ2-7, with D hard to call. CDR1 and CDR2 (germline): LNHDA, SQIVND (reference sequence). V was shortened by 5 bases and J by 5 bases, with 7 bases between the two germline ends. CDR3 size: 11 residues. The DNA of the CDR3 is TGTGCCAGTAGTCAGTACAACGAGCAGTACTTC. Translation gives CASSQYNEQYF.

The V gene is TRBV7-8, the J gene TRBJ1-3, with a weak D call TRBD1 (6 bases). The CDR3 totals 15 residues. Trimming removed 6 bases from V and 0 bases from J, with 12 bases in between. CDR1 and CDR2 (germline): SGHVS, FQNEAQ. CDR3 amino acids: CASRLGTTSGNTIYF. The CDR3 nucleotides are TGTGCCAGCAGACTCGGGACAACCTCTGGAAACACCATATATTTT. Together with reference TRBV7-8 and TRBJ1-3, the CDR3 gives the full variable domain: GAGVSQSPRYKVAKRGQDVALRCDPISGHVSLFWYQQALGQGPEFLTYFQNEAQLDKSGLPSDRFFAERPEGSVSTLKIQRTQQEDSAVYLCASRLGTTSGNTIYFGEGSWLTVV.

The V and J genes are TRBV28 and TRBJ2-3; TRBD1 agrees at 9 bases. V lost 5 bases, J lost 14 bases, and 14 bases stayed unmatched. CDR1 is MDHEN, CDR2 SYDVKM, per germline. There are 14 residues in the CDR3. The CDR3 is CASSPGDRARARYF. The CDR3 DNA follows: TGTGCCAGCAGTCCTGGGGACAGGGCGAGGGCTCGGTATTTT.